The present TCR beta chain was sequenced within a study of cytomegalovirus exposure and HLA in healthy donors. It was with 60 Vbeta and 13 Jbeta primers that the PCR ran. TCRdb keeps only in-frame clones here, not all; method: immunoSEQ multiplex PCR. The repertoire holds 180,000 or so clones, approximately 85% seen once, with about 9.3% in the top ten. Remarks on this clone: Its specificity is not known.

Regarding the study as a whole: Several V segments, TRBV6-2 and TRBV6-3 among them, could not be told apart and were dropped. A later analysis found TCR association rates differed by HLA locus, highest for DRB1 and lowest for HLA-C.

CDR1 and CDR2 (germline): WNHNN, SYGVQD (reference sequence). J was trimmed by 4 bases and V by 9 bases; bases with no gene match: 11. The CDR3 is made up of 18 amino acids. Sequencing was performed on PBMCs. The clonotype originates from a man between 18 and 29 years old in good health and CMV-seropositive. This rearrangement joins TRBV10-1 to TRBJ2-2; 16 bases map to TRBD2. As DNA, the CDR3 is TGCGCCAGGGGGACTAGCGGGGGGGCGAGGATTGGCACCGGGGAGCTGTTTTTT. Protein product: CARGTSGGARIGTGELFF.